Listed here are 30 T cell receptor beta chains from one sample, sequenced in a study of shared clonotypes between healthy human individuals. The data were produced by immunoSEQ multiplex PCR, yet TCRdb's version contains in-frame clones alone and is incomplete. The sample gives a few hundred thousand clones, roughly 91% of which show up once; about 17% is in the top ten. Sequencing was carried out using memory CD8+ T cells sorted from blood. The subset: CD45RO+ cells pooled with CCR7-negative TemRA cells. The receptor source for this set is a man aged 18 to 29 in good health.

J is TRBJ1-2 and V is TRBV4-1, with 8 positions matching TRBD1. Germline CDR1 is MGHRA and CDR2 is YSYEKL. The V gene end was trimmed by 4 bases and the J gene end by 4 bases; junction bases not matched to a gene: 8. The CDR3 is 15 residues long. The chain's CDR3 is CASSLGQVTFYGYTF. The DNA for the CDR3 is TGCGCCAGCAGCCTGGGACAGGTCACATTCTATGGCTACACCTTC.

This chain uses TRBV6-5 with TRBJ2-1, with D perhaps assigned TRBD1 or TRBD2 (6 bases each). The germline gives CDR1 MNHEY, CDR2 SVGAGI. This CDR3 comprises 16 residues. Trimming took 4 bases from V and 2 from J, leaving 15 bases between them. The CDR3 loop is CASSFQRGAPYNEQFF. The CDR3 DNA sequence: TGTGCCAGCAGTTTTCAAAGGGGGGCCCCCTACAATGAGCAGTTCTTC.

The chain couples TRBV4-3 to TRBJ2-3; 10 nucleotides line up with TRBD2. CDR1 and CDR2 from the germline V gene are LGHNA and YSLEER. The CDR3 is 16 amino acids. With 2 bases clipped from V and 4 bases from J, the junction kept 6 bases outside the gene matches. In DNA form, the CDR3 reads TGCGCCAGCAGCCAAACTATAGCGGGAGGCCCAGATACGCAGTATTTT. The encoded protein is CASSQTIAGGPDTQYF.

The chain combines TRBV6-4 with TRBJ2-7; D is undetermined. V lost 0 bases to trimming and J lost 4 bases, with 4 bases between them. CDR1 and CDR2 (germline): MRHNA, SNTAGT. The CDR3 spans 12 residues. For the CDR3, the DNA is TGTGCCAGCAGTGACTCCTGGTACGAGCAGTACTTC. It encodes CASSDSWYEQYF.

The V call is TRBV6-6, the J call TRBJ1-1, with TRBD1 identical over 8 bases. This CDR3 region has 16 residues. The J segment lost 9 bases and the V segment lost 3 bases, leaving 15 bases of the junction unmatched. CDR1 is MNHNY and CDR2 is SVGAGI in the germline V gene (reference sequence). This CDR3 reads CASSYESGRGPGKAFF. The DNA of the CDR3 is TGTGCCAGCAGTTATGAGTCGGGCAGGGGGCCGGGAAAAGCTTTCTTT.

This rearrangement joins TRBV27 to TRBJ2-7, with a weak D call TRBD1 (5 bases). This CDR3 region has 13 residues. Trimming stripped 1 base from V and 5 bases from J, with 9 bases between. Germline CDR1 MNHEY, CDR2 SMNVEV (reference sequence). CDR3 amino acids: CASSLLGADEQYF. CDR3 bases: TGTGCCAGCAGTTTATTAGGGGCCGACGAGCAGTACTTC.

The chain is built from TRBV2 and TRBJ1-2; 7 nucleotides line up with TRBD1. With 4 bases clipped from V and 4 bases from J, the junction kept 12 bases outside the gene matches. The CDR3 extends over 16 amino acids. Germline lookup yields CDR1 SNHLY and CDR2 FYNNEI. CDR3 sequence: CASSGDREEGFYGYTF. The CDR3 nucleotides are TGTGCCAGCAGTGGAGACAGGGAGGAGGGGTTCTATGGCTACACCTTC.

The V gene is TRBV9, the J gene TRBJ2-3; D tentatively fits TRBD1 or TRBD2 (6 bases each). Germline V gives CDR1 SGDLS, CDR2 YYNGEE. Deletions cut 0 bases from V and 4 bases from J, with 12 bases between. The CDR3 covers 15 residues. CDR3 region: CASSVGGAIADTQYF. The CDR3 DNA follows: TGTGCCAGCAGCGTAGGGGGGGCAATCGCAGATACGCAGTATTTT.

The rearrangement links TRBV6-1 to TRBJ1-4; 7 positions agree with TRBD1. V was clipped by 2 bases and J by 11 bases; unmatched bases: 8. Germline-derived CDR1 and CDR2 are MNHNS and SASEGT. The CDR3 spans 14 residues. The CDR3 spells CASSEWGEGGKLFF. CDR3 nucleotides: TGTGCCAGCAGTGAATGGGGTGAAGGGGGCAAACTGTTTTTT.

This clone came up once. This chain joins TRBV20-1 and TRBJ2-7; D possibly uses TRBD1 or TRBD2 (5 bases each). V lost 4 bases to trimming and J lost 7 bases, with 11 bases between them. Germline V CDR1 and CDR2: DFQATT, SNEGSKA (reference sequence). This CDR3 is built from 11 residues. The CDR3 reads CSANEGWEQYF. The CDR3 DNA follows: TGCAGTGCTAACGAGGGGTGGGAGCAGTACTTC.

The V gene is TRBV7-9, the J gene TRBJ2-7; possibly TRBD1 for D (5 bases). Germline V CDR1 and CDR2: SEHNR, FQNEAQ (reference sequence). The CDR3 has 14 amino acids. Trimming cost V 1 base and J 3 bases, with 10 bases left between them. The CDR3 loop is CASSLVDTYYEQYF. The CDR3 DNA is TGTGCCAGCAGCTTAGTGGACACCTACTACGAGCAGTACTTC.

CDR3 bases: TGTGCCAGCAGCCCACGAGGGAGATCCTACGAGCAGTACTTC. Translation gives CASSPRGRSYEQYF. The chain has TRBV11-2 and TRBJ2-7, with D perhaps matching TRBD2 (5 bases). Trimming removed 5 bases at V and 1 base at J, with 12 bases between. Looked up from germline, CDR1 is SGHAT and CDR2 is FQNNGV. This CDR3 is built from 14 residues.

The chain combines TRBV10-3 with TRBJ2-3; D possibly uses TRBD1 or TRBD2 (5 bases each). The CDR3 length is 18 residues. Between the trimmed V and J ends, which lost 6 bases and 6 bases, there was a span of 28 bases. Germline loops: CDR1 ENHRY, CDR2 SYGVKD. The CDR3 region is CAIRTGTGPGLPGDTQYF. The DNA for the CDR3 is TGTGCCATCAGGACTGGGACGGGCCCAGGGTTACCGGGCGATACGCAGTATTTT.

This chain connects TRBV4-2 to TRBJ1-1; the D is unclear. The germline V gene has CDR1 LGHNA and CDR2 YNFKEQ. V lost 0 bases, J lost 1 base, and 3 bases lay in between. This CDR3 is 13 amino acids long. The CDR3 sequence: CASSQDKNTEAFF. The DNA of the CDR3 is TGTGCCAGCAGCCAAGACAAGAACACTGAAGCTTTCTTT.

This clone was recorded at least ten times. The rearrangement joins TRBV7-3 to TRBJ2-3; D uncertain. Germline V gene lookup returns CDR1 SGHTA and CDR2 FQGTGA. Trimming took off 0 bases at V and 6 bases at J, with 10 bases between the two ends. The CDR3 extends over 14 amino acids. CDR3 DNA sequence: TGTGCCAGCAGCTTAACCCCTGCCTCGGATACGCAGTATTTT. Its protein is CASSLTPASDTQYF.

In DNA form, the CDR3 reads TGTGCCAGCAGTCCACCCCTCAGCGGGCCCTACAATGAGCAGTTCTTC. Protein sequence: CASSPPLSGPYNEQFF. The chain couples TRBV27 to TRBJ2-1, with a weak D call TRBD2 (6 bases). Trimming removed 5 bases from V and 2 bases from J, with 16 bases in between. This CDR3 contains 16 residues. In germline, CDR1 is MNHEY, CDR2 SMNVEV (reference sequence).

This clone appeared a single time. This chain connects TRBV10-2 to TRBJ1-5; 8 bases fit TRBD1. Germline assignment: CDR1 WSHSY and CDR2 SAAADI. The trim removed 4 bases at V and 0 bases at J, leaving 23 bases unmatched. This CDR3 is built from 22 residues. As DNA, the CDR3 is TGCGCCAGCAGTGCCGCGGTCTGGACAGGGTCGAGTGGACTATATAGCAATCAGCCCCAGCATTTT. It is translated as CASSAAVWTGSSGLYSNQPQHF.

The chain carries TRBV6-1 and TRBJ1-5; D is perhaps TRBD1 (6 bases). V was shortened by 4 bases and J by 1 base, with 11 bases between the two germline ends. The CDR3 has 15 amino acids. Germline V gene lookup returns CDR1 MNHNS and CDR2 SASEGT. Here the CDR3 reads CASSVRTVSNQPQHF. CDR3 bases: TGTGCCAGCAGTGTCCGGACAGTCAGCAATCAGCCCCAGCATTTT.

The chain carries TRBV29-1 and TRBJ1-2; TRBD1 is a possible D gene (6 bases). This CDR3 is 14 amino acids long. The V gene's germline CDR1 is SQVTM and CDR2 ANQGSEA. V was pared by 3 bases and J by 8 bases, with 19 bases between. The CDR3: CSVERGQGFQGYTF. In DNA form, the CDR3 reads TGCAGCGTTGAGAGAGGTCAGGGGTTTCAAGGCTACACCTTC.

This chain uses TRBV2 with TRBJ2-7, with a possible D match to TRBD2 (6 bases). Deletions cut 5 bases from V and 1 base from J, with 9 bases between. Germline V lookup: CDR1 SNHLY, CDR2 FYNNEI. The CDR3 length is 13 residues. CDR3 amino acids: CASSLTRSYEQYF. The CDR3 DNA follows: TGTGCCAGCAGTCTGACTAGGTCCTACGAGCAGTACTTC.

This chain uses TRBV4-2 with TRBJ1-1; D is unclear. The CDR3 contains 16 residues. Trimming shortened V by 0 bases and J by 3 bases, and 14 bases separated the two germline ends. CDR1 LGHNA and CDR2 YNFKEQ come from the germline V gene. The CDR3 spells CASSQDSGLGDTEAFF. The DNA of the CDR3 is TGTGCCAGCAGCCAAGACTCCGGGTTAGGCGACACTGAAGCTTTCTTT.

CDR3 in amino acids: CSVELTGGTYEQYF. The CDR3 coding sequence is TGCAGCGTTGAGCTCACAGGGGGAACCTACGAGCAGTACTTC. This chain connects TRBV29-1 to TRBJ2-7; the match to TRBD1 covers 8 bases. The germline V gene has CDR1 SQVTM and CDR2 ANQGSEA. V shed 3 bases, J shed 2 bases, and the junction held 6 bases outside the gene matches. The CDR3 extends over 14 amino acids.

The chain carries TRBV9 and TRBJ2-7, with D perhaps matching TRBD2 (6 bases). Trimming removed 3 bases at V and 4 bases at J, with 17 bases between. This CDR3 region has 15 residues. Germline CDR1 reads SGDLS; CDR2 reads YYNGEE. The CDR3 nucleotides are TGTGCCAGCAGCGCGATGGGGACTTCCTCATACGAGCAGTACTTC. This sequence encodes CASSAMGTSSYEQYF.

J is TRBJ2-3 and V is TRBV2; D gene uncertain. CDR3 length: 14 residues. Germline CDR1 reads SNHLY; CDR2 reads FYNNEI. V was cut by 8 bases and J by 0 bases, with 12 bases left in between. The CDR3 loop reads CASGEPYSTDTQYF. DNA of the CDR3: TGTGCCAGCGGGGAACCTTATAGCACAGATACGCAGTATTTT.

This rearrangement joins TRBV6-5 to TRBJ2-4; 9 positions match TRBD2. V gave up 4 bases and J gave up 7 bases; unmatched junction bases: 8. Germline CDR1 reads MNHEY; CDR2 reads SVGAGI. There are 15 residues in the CDR3. CDR3 in amino acids: CASSSIAGAPNIQYF. For the CDR3, the DNA is TGTGCCAGCAGTTCCATAGCGGGAGCACCCAACATTCAGTACTTC.

This sequence joins TRBV27 and TRBJ1-4; D is ambiguous. Trimming took 6 bases from V and 1 from J, leaving 9 bases between them. Germline-derived CDR1 and CDR2 are MNHEY and SMNVEV (reference sequence). The CDR3 has 14 amino acids. The CDR3 sequence: CASSPQITNEKLFF. The CDR3, as DNA: TGTGCCAGCAGCCCACAGATAACTAATGAAAAACTGTTTTTT. The whole variable domain, remainder taken from reference TRBV27 and TRBJ1-4, is EAQVTQNPRYLITVTGKKLTVTCSQNMNHEYMSWYRQDPGLGLRQIYYSMNVEVTDKGDVPEGYKVSRKEKRNFPLILESPSPNQTSLYFCASSPQITNEKLFFGSGTQLSVL.

The chain carries TRBV28 and TRBJ1-2; 8 bases line up with TRBD1. This CDR3 spans 14 amino acids. Germline values: CDR1 MDHEN, CDR2 SYDVKM. V shed 5 bases and J 7 bases; nucleotides not matched to a gene: 9. CDR3 region: CASSPSPQGGGYTF. Written as DNA, the CDR3 is TGTGCCAGCAGTCCATCTCCACAGGGGGGTGGCTACACCTTC.

The J gene is TRBJ1-1, the V gene TRBV19; D remains ambiguous. The germline gives CDR1 LNHDA, CDR2 SQIVND (reference sequence). V was shortened by 9 bases and J by 1 base, with 18 bases between the two germline ends. The CDR3 contains 15 residues. CDR3 DNA sequence: TGTGCCAGCGCTTCACCATCGGTGACGAACACTGAAGCTTTCTTT. This sequence encodes CASASPSVTNTEAFF. The whole variable domain, filled in from reference TRBV19 and TRBJ1-1, reads DGGITQSPKYLFRKEGQNVTLSCEQNLNHDAMYWYRQDPGQGLRLIYYSQIVNDFQKGDIAEGYSVSREKKESFPLTVTSAQKNPTAFYLCASASPSVTNTEAFFGQGTRLTVV.

This chain links TRBV11-2 with TRBJ2-7; D gene uncertain. The CDR3 is 12 residues long. The germline CDR1 and CDR2 sequences are SGHAT and FQNNGV. The V gene lost 5 bases and the J gene lost 4 bases, with 9 bases spanning the gap. CDR3 loop: CASSPIGYEQYF. The CDR3 nucleotides are TGTGCCAGCAGCCCCATCGGGTACGAGCAGTACTTC.

This clone was recorded many times. This chain uses TRBV4-1 with TRBJ2-5; D call uncertain. The ends were cut back, 0 bases at V and 5 bases at J, with 13 bases in the middle. This CDR3 has 15 residues. Germline CDR1 MGHRA, CDR2 YSYEKL. The CDR3 sequence is CASSQEVADRETQYF. CDR3 nucleotide sequence: TGCGCCAGCAGCCAAGAAGTGGCCGACCGGGAGACCCAGTACTTC.